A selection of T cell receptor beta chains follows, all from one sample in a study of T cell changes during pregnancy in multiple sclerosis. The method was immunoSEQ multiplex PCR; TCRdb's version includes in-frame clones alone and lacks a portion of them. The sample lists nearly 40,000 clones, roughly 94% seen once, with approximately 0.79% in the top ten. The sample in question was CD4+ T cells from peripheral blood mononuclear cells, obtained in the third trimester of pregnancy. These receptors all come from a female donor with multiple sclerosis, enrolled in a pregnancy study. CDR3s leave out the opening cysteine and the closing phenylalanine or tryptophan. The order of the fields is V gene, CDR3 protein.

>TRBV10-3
AISGTGGNNEQF
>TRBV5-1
ASTQAREMAGELF
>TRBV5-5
ASSFLGGSSYNEQF
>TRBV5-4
ASSSPGASGNKETQY
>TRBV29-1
SVRGDREETQY
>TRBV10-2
ASSAWREATDTQY
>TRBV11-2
ASSLRPLADNEQF
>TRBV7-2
ASSSSTSQYTGELF
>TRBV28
ASSLRLATKNIQY
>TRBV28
ASSYEYSNQPQH
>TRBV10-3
AISESGTVDQPQH
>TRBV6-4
ASSEQGGNTEAF
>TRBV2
ASSDWTSPGELF
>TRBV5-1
ASSAGTGSVDGYT
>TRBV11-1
ASSPFLRGTARDEQY
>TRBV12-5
ASGLGLAGGTDTQY
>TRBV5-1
ASSRGDRGPWETQY
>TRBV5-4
ASSPLAAIDPQY
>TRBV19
ASDRGATNEKLF
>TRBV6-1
ASSRDSQETQY
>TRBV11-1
ASSLEDTLNTEAF
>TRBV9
ASSVGVSGEPYEQY
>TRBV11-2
ASSSLRGSLPEAF
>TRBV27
ASRDRDRDIYGYT
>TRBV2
ASSALAGGLGGTQY
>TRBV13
ASSPYRGTEAF
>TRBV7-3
ASSTYLGTAFGYT
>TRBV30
AWSKGGDEQY
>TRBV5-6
ASSLEYLDRPNTEAF
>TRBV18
ASSPRAGGHYGYT
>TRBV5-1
ASSPSPAQGRNIQY
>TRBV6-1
ASGQGETQY
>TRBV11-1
ASSTYRVSHEQY
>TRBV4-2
ASSQDRGGNSNQPQH
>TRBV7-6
ASSTGTSGAEQF
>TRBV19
ASRGDRKSLRSEAF
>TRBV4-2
ASSQGPLASGGTDTQY
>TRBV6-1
ASSEAPRGDRNTGELF
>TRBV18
ASSPPGRVLGANVLT
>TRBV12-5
ASEQGADTQY